This T cell receptor beta chain is from a study of control samples from healthy donors and cancer patients (dated by TCRdb to between 2020 and 2021). From V the trimming removes 0 bases and from J it removes 5 bases, while the gene matches leave 5 bases of the junction unaccounted for. CDR1 and CDR2 are drawn from the germline V gene: SGDLS, YYNGEE. The CDR3 has 16 amino acids, counting the end cysteine and phenylalanine. Only the CDR3 part of the read is kept: 48 bases, read in frame from the first base. Remarks on this clone: It lacks a known antigen. Per-nucleotide qualities are absent, and no much larger clonotype sits a single base away. Other DNA sequences of this sample code for an identical CDR3.

Receptors were amplified or captured by the immunoSEQ multiplex PCR assay. TCRdb stores this immuneACCESS table with in-frame sequences only. Part of the clones is absent; in the studies checked, under half of the shortfall reflects unresolved V genes, and no reason is known for the rest. Across this sample there are approximately 170,000 clones, with almost 90% seen only once. The top ten clonotypes cover around 1.4% of the sample. This sequence originates from a woman aged 45-59 years in good health. This receptor chain uses TRBV9 and TRBJ2-2; 9 bases in the middle match TRBD2. The sample was blood. The CDR3 region has the sequence CASSVGRGGQTGELFF. The nucleotide sequence is given as TGTGCCAGCAGCGTAGGGCGGGGGGGCCAGACCGGGGAGCTGTTTTTT.